A selection of T cell receptor beta chains follows, all from one sample in a study of shared clonotypes between healthy human individuals. Sequencing was performed with immunoSEQ multiplex PCR; in TCRdb, only in-frame clones are kept and a portion is missing. The data contain 650,000 to 800,000 clones, about two thirds of them singletons. Source material: memory CD4+ T cells sorted from blood. These receptors were collected from a woman in her thirties in good health. Both conserved end residues are part of each CDR3. The D gene is left open where the match is weak. Clone size is not always given. Where it is, it says once, few, many or a class for expanded clones.

d_call | j_call | v_call | clone_size | cdr3_aa | cdr3_nt
TRBD2 | TRBJ2-2 | TRBV7-2 | . | CASRSAKRPGGTGELFF | TGTGCCAGCAGATCCGCTAAGCGCCCGGGAGGTACCGGGGAGCTGTTTTTT
TRBD1 | TRBJ1-2 | TRBV28 | . | CASSLVNRGVDGYTF | TGTGCCAGCAGTTTAGTCAACAGGGGTGTCGATGGCTACACCTTC
TRBD1 | TRBJ1-5 | TRBV18 | . | CASSTQTGDYQPQHF | TGTGCCAGCTCTACCCAGACAGGGGATTATCAGCCCCAGCATTTT
TRBD1 | TRBJ2-3 | TRBV28 | . | CASSSTRQGADTQYF | TGTGCCAGCAGTTCAACGAGACAGGGCGCAGATACGCAGTATTTT
TRBD2 | TRBJ2-3 | TRBV5-6 | . | CASSPRRASGRTDTQYF | TGTGCCAGCAGCCCCAGACGGGCTAGCGGGAGAACAGATACGCAGTATTTT
TRBD2 | TRBJ2-1 | TRBV11-2 | . | CASSKGASGSFSYNEQFF | TGTGCCAGCAGCAAAGGGGCTAGCGGGAGTTTCTCCTACAATGAGCAGTTCTTC
. | TRBJ2-1 | TRBV18 | . | CASSPRGQRDEQFF | TGTGCCAGCTCACCTAGAGGGCAACGGGATGAGCAGTTCTTC
TRBD2 | TRBJ2-7 | TRBV28 | . | CASSLATHLGLADTYEQYF | TGTGCCAGCAGTTTGGCGACCCACCTGGGACTAGCGGATACCTACGAGCAGTACTTC
. | TRBJ1-1 | TRBV21-1 | few | CASSPIPGRKNTEAFF | TGTGCCAGCAGCCCTATCCCGGGACGGAAGAACACTGAAGCTTTCTTT
. | TRBJ1-3 | TRBV6-6 | few | CASSYSQQGRLF | TGTGCCAGCAGTTACTCGCAACAGGGACGACTGTTT
TRBD2 | TRBJ2-1 | TRBV7-9 | . | CASGGRDNEQFF | TGTGCCAGCGGCGGGAGAGACAATGAGCAGTTCTTC
. | TRBJ2-7 | TRBV5-1 | . | CASSLARGVGEQYF | TGCGCCAGCAGCTTAGCGCGCGGAGTGGGAGAGCAGTACTTC
. | TRBJ1-1 | TRBV7-8 | once | CASSPTPLYRRRNTEAFF | TGTGCCAGCAGCCCCACCCCCCTTTATCGAAGGAGGAACACTGAAGCTTTCTTT
TRBD2 | TRBJ2-1 | TRBV5-4 | few | CASSRTSGGGEQFF | TGTGCCAGCAGCAGGACTAGCGGGGGTGGTGAGCAGTTCTTC
. | TRBJ2-3 | TRBV10-3 | . | CAGGTAGDTQYF | TGTGCCGGCGGGACGGCAGGAGATACGCAGTATTTT